This TCR beta chain was captured by sequencing in a study of blood T cell repertoires in COVID-19. In the study overall: Samples of COVID-19 (acute and convalescent) were obtained from the United States, Italy and Spain. PBMCs, B-cell-depleted T cells, or T cells were the source of the cDNA or gDNA that made up the material.

Authors' processing steps: Researchers report that nucleated cell counts were estimated from reference gene primer amplification. Using immunoSEQ multiplex PCR, the repertoire was profiled, and TCRdb retains in-frame clones only, with some absent. Clonal size and the V and J genes are those of that table, whereas D and trimming came from the DNA. Of under 300,000 clones listed, around 84% are singletons. The CDR3 has 15 residues. Losses at the gene ends were 1 base for V and 9 bases for J; bases not matched to a gene: 9. CDR1 and CDR2 from the germline V gene are LGHDT and YNNKEL (reference sequence).

The receptor was isolated from a woman aged 40-49 years who had recovered from COVID-19. The chain employs TRBV3-1 (or the pseudogene TRBV3-2) and TRBJ2-1, with 7 nucleotides matching TRBD1. The specimen was peripheral blood. The CDR3 DNA is TGTGCCAGCAGCCAAGTGAGGGGGCAGGATGCTGAGCAGTTCTTC. Translation gives CASSQVRGQDAEQFF.